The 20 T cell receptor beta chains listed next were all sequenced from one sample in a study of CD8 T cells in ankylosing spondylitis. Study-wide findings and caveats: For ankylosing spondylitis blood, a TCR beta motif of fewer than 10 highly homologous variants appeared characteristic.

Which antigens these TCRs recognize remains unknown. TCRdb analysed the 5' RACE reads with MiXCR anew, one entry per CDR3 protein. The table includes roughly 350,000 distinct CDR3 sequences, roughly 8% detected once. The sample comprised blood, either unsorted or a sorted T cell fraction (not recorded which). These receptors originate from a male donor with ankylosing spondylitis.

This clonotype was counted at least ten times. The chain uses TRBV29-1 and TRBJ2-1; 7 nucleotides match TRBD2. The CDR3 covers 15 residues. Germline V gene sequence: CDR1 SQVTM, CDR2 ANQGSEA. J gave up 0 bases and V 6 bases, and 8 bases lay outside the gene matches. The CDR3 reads CSVGGSMSSYNEQFF. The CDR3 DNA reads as TGCAGCGTGGGGGGGAGCATGAGCTCCTACAATGAGCAGTTCTTC.

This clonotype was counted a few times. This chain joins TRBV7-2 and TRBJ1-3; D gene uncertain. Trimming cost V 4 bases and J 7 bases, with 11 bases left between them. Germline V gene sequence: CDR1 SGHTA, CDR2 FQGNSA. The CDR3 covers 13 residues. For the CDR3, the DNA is TGTGCCAGCAGCTCATCGCCTGCGAACACCATATATTTT. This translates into CASSSSPANTIYF.

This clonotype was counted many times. The CDR3 loop is CASSPLATGELFF. The CDR3, as DNA: TGTGCCAGTAGTCCCTTAGCGACCGGGGAGCTGTTTTTT. The rearrangement links TRBV19 to TRBJ2-2; possibly TRBD2 for D (5 bases). This CDR3 comprises 13 residues. Per the germline V gene, CDR1 is LNHDA and CDR2 is SQIVND (reference sequence). The germline V and J ends were trimmed by 5 bases and 5 bases, with 9 bases remaining between them.

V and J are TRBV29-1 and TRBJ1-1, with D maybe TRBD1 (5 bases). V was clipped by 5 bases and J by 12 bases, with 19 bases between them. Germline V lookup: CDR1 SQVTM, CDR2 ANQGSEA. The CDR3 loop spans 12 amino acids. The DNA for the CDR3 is TGCAGCGTTAACTTAGGGACGGCGGGAACTTTCTTT. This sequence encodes CSVNLGTAGTFF.

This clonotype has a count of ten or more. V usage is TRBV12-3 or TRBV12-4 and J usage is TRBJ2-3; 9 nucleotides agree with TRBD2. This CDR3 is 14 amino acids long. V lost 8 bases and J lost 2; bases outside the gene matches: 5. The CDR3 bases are TGTGCCAGCGGCCTAGCGGGACCCACAGATACGCAGTATTTT. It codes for CASGLAGPTDTQYF.

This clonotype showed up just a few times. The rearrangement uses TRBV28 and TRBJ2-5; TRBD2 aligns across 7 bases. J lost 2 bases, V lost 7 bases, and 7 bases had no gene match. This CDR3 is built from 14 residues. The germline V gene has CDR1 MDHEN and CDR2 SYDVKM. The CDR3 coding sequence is TGTGCCAGCAACCCCGGCGGGAGACAAGAGACCCAGTACTTC. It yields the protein CASNPGGRQETQYF.

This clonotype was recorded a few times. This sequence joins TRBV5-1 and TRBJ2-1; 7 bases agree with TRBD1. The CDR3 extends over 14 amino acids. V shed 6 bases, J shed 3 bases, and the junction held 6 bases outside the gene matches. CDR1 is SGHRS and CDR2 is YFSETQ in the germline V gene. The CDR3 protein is CASKVGQNYNEQFF. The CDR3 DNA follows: TGCGCCAGCAAGGTGGGACAGAACTACAATGAGCAGTTCTTC.

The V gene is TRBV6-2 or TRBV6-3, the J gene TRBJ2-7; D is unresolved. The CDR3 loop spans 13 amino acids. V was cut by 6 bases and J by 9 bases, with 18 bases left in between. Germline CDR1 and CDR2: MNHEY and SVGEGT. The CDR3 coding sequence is TGTGCCAGCAGCCCCCGGTGGGCGGTGGGGCAGTACTTC. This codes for CASSPRWAVGQYF.

DNA of the CDR3: TGCGCCAGCAGCTTGAGATCTGCTAATGAAAAACTGTTTTTT. Its translation: CASSLRSANEKLFF. The chain recombines TRBV5-1 with TRBJ1-4; D gene uncertain. CDR1 and CDR2 (germline): SGHRS, YFSETQ. This CDR3 contains 14 residues. Trimming took 1 base from V and 3 from J, leaving 7 bases between them.

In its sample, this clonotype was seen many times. CDR3: CASRPLGGSSYNEQFF. DNA of the CDR3: TGTGCCAGCAGACCTTTGGGTGGGAGCTCCTACAATGAGCAGTTCTTC. This chain joins TRBV7-8 and TRBJ2-1; a weak D match, TRBD2 (5 bases). The V end lost 6 bases, the J end lost 0 bases, and 15 bases lay between the germline ends. The V gene's germline CDR1 is SGHVS and CDR2 FQNEAQ. The CDR3 totals 16 residues.

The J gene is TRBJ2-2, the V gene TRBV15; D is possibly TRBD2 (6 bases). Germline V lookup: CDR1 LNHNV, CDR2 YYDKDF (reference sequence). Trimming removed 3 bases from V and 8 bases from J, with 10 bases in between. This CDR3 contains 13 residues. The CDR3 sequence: CATSRELAGELFF. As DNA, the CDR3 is TGTGCCACCAGCAGGGAACTAGCAGGGGAGCTGTTTTTT.

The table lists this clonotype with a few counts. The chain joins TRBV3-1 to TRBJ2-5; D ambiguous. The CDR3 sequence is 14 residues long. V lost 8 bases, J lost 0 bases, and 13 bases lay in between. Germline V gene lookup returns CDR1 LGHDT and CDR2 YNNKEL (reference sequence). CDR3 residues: CASQISINQETQYF. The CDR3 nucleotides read TGTGCCAGCCAGATTTCGATTAACCAAGAGACCCAGTACTTC.

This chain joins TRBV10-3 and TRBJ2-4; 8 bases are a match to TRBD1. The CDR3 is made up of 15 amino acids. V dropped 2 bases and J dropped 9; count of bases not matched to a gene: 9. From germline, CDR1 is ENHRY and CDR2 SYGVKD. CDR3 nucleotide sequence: TGTGCCATCAGTGAGACGGACAGGGAAGCGGGCATTCAGTACTTC. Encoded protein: CAISETDREAGIQYF.

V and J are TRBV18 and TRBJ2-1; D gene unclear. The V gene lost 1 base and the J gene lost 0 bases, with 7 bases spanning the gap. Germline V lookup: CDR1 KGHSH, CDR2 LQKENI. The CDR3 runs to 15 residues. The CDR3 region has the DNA TGTGCCAGCTCACCACTTCTCAGCTCCTACAATGAGCAGTTCTTC. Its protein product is CASSPLLSSYNEQFF.

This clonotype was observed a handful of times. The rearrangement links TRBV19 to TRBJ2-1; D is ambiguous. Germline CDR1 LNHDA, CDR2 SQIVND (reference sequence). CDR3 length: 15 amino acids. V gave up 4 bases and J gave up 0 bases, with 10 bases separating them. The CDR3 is CASSKAWSSYNEQFF. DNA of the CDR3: TGTGCCAGTAGTAAGGCCTGGTCCTCCTACAATGAGCAGTTCTTC. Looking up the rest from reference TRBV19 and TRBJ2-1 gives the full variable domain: DGGITQSPKYLFRKEGQNVTLSCEQNLNHDAMYWYRQDPGQGLRLIYYSQIVNDFQKGDIAEGYSVSREKKESFPLTVTSAQKNPTAFYLCASSKAWSSYNEQFFGPGTRLTVL.

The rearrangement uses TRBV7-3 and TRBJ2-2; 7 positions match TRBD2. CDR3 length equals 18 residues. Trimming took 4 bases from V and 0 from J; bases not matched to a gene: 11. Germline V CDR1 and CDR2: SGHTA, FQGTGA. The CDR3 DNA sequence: TGTGCCAGCAGCTCCACCGCCCGGCGGGGGACGAACACCGGGGAGCTGTTTTTT. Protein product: CASSSTARRGTNTGELFF.

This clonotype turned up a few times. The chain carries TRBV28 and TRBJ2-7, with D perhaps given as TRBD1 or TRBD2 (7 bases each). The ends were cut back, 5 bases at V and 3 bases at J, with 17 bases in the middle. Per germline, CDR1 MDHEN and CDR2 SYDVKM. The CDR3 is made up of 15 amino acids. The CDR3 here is CASSISGTANYEQYF. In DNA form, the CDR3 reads TGTGCCAGCAGTATAAGCGGGACAGCGAACTACGAGCAGTACTTC. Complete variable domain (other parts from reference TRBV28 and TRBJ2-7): DVKVTQSSRYLVKRTGEKVFLECVQDMDHENMFWYRQDPGLGLRLIYFSYDVKMKEKGDIPEGYSVSREKKERFSLILESASTNQTSMYLCASSISGTANYEQYFGPGTRLTVT.

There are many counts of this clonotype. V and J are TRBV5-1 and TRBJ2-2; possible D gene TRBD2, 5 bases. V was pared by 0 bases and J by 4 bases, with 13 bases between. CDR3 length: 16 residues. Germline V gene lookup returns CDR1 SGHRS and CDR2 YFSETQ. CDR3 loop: CASSLEGGLFTGELFF. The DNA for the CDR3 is TGCGCCAGCAGCTTGGAAGGCGGGCTATTCACCGGGGAGCTGTTTTTT.

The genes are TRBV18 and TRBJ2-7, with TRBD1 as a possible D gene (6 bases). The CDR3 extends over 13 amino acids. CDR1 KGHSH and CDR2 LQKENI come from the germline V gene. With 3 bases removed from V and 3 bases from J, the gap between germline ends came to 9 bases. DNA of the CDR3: TGTGCCAGCTCACCGGGACACAACTACGAGCAGTACTTC. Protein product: CASSPGHNYEQYF.

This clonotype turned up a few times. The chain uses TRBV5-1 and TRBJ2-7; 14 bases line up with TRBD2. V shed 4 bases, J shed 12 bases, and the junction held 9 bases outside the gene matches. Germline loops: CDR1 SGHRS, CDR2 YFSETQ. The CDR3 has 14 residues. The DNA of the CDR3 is TGCGCCAGCAGCCCGGGACTAGCGGGAGTCGAACCGTACTTC. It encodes CASSPGLAGVEPYF. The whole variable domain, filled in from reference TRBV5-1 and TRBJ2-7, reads KAGVTQTPRYLIKTRGQQVTLSCSPISGHRSVSWYQQTPGQGLQFLFEYFSETQRNKGNFPGRFSGRQFSNSRSEMNVSTLELGDSALYLCASSPGLAGVEPYFGPGTRLTVT.